This T cell receptor (beta chain) emerged from a study of T-cell reconstitution after alpha-beta-depleted transplantation in children (TCRdb year 2016). With regard to the full study: Using TCR repertoire profiling, the study quantitatively followed how T-cell immune reconstitution unfolded in children after TCRalphabeta/CD19-depleted allogeneic hematopoietic cell transplantation.

What the work shows at the level of the full study, not this receptor alone: Apparently early alphabetaT-cell count recovery about two months after transplant reportedly relied on only several hundred rapidly expanded clones derived from non-depleted graft cells. Hyperexpanded clone frequencies declined over subsequent months; after one year, T-cell counts and TCRbeta diversity were mostly attributed to newly produced T cells. The high TCRbeta diversity at day 60 in some patients was ascribed to recipient T cells and intrathymic progenitors that had survived conditioning.

Interpreted using the paper, the treatment or condition label stands for: allogeneic hematopoietic cell transplantation with graft depleted of TCRalphabeta T cells and CD19 B cells. The children who served as transplant recipients had been given grafts of TCRalphabeta/CD19-depleted allogeneic hematopoietic cells. The library was obtained by PCR. Instrument on record: Illumina HiSeq 2500. TCR library preparation used molecular barcoding, with unique molecular identifiers applied to normalize quantification of the TCRbeta repertoire. TCRdb reprocessed the public reads (quality trimming at Q25 with fastp, clone calling with MiXCR) and kept in-frame beta chains. Rows are unified per CDR3 protein, each entry keeping the most common DNA and genes. The sample table shows approximately 500,000 distinct CDR3 sequences, and roughly a tenth are seen once. The ten top clones hold around 2% of the sample. Many counts were recorded for this clonotype. The target of this receptor is not known. No base-level quality is on record; no much larger clone is a single base apart.

This TCR was sampled from a child younger than 10 with inherited bone marrow failure, due to receive a stem cell transplant. Material: PBMCs, obtained before TCRalphabeta/CD19-depleted stem cell transplant.

The DNA is TGTGCCAGCAGTGAAGCTCGGTTCAGGATATACGAGCAGTACTTC. It translates to CASSEARFRIYEQYF. The rearrangement combines TRBV6-1 with TRBJ2-7, with no reliable assignment of the D segment. Sequences MNHNS (CDR1) and SASEGT (CDR2) are obtained from the germline V gene. From its cysteine to its phenylalanine, the CDR3 spans 15 amino acids. The entry retains the CDR3 DNA only, 45 bases that are in frame from base 1. V gives up 0 bases and J gives up 4 bases, and the segment between their germline ends measures 13 bases.